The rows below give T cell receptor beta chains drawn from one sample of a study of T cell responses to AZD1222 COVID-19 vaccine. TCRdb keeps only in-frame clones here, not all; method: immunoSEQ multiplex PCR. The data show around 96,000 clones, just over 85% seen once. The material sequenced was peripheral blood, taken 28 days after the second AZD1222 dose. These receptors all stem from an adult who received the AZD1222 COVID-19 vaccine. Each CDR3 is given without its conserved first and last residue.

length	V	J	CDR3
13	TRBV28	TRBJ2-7	ASSLGLAVPYEQY
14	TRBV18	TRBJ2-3	ASSPRQGANTDTQY
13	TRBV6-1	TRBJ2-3	ASSEVGGNTDTQY
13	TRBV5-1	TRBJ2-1	ASSLGLSSYNEQF
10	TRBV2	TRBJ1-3	ASGETGNTIY
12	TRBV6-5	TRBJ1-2	ASSYKDRSYGYT
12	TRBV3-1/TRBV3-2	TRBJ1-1	ASSQEPRTGRAF
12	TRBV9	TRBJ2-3	ASSGQKNPHTQY
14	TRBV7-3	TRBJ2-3	ASSLGRREGLDTQY
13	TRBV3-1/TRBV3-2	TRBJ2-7	ASSQERHFSYEQY
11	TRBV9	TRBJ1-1	ASSTPPNTEAF
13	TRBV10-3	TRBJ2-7	AISESRRGVYEQY
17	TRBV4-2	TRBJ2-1	ASSQDGSGGPDLNNEQF
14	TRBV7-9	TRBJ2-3	ASSSRLAGGPDTQY
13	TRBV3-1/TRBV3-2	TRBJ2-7	ASSQAGTPPREQY
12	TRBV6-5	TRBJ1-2	ASTTRGAGYGYT
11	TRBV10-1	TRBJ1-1	ASKGTYNTEAF
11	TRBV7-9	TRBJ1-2	ASDRAGMFGYT
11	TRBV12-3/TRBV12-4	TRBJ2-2	ASRQGNTGELF
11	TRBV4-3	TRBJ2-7	ASSQAVGYEQY
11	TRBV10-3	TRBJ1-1	AISAERATEAF
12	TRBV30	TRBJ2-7	AWSARDRGHEQY
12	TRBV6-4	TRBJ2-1	ASSAQYRDNEQF
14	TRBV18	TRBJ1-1	ASSRQGQGGGTEAF
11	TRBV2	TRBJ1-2	ASTPQASYGYT
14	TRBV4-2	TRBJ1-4	ASSQVGAATNEKLF
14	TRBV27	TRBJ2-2	ASRLSSGPNTGELF
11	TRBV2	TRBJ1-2	ASSETAWYGYT
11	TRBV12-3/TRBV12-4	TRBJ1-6	ASSLRRRSPLH
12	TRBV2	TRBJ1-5	ASSDRVSNQPQH
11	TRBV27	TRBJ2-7	ASRSSGRGGQY
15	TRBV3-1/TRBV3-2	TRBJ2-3	ASSHEYAPLSTDTQY
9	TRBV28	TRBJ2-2	ACRGGRELF
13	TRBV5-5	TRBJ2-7	ASSQTGTGVYEQY
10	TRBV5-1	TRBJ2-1	ASSLTRGEQF
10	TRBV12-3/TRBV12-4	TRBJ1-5	ASSPLHQPQH
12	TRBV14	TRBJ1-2	ASSQRALGYGYT
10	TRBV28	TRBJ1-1	ASSLGLLGAF
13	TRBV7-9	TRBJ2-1	ASSPRGQGGNEQF
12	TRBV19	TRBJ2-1	ASRGLGDYNEQF